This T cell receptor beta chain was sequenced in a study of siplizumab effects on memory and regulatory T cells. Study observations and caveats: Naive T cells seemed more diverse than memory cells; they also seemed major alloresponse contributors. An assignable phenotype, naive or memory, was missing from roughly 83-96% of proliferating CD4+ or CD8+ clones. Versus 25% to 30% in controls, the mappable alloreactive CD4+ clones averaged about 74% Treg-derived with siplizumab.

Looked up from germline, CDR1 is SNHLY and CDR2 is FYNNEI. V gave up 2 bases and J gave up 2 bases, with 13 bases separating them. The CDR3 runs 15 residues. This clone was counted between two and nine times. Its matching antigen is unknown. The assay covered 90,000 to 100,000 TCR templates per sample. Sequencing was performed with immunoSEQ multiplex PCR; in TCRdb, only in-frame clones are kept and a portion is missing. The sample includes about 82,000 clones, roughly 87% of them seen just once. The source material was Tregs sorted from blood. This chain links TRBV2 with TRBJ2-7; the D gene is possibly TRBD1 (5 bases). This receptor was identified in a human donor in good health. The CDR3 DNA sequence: TGTGCCAGCAGTGAACTTGGTCGACAGACCTACGAGCAGTACTTC. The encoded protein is CASSELGRQTYEQYF.